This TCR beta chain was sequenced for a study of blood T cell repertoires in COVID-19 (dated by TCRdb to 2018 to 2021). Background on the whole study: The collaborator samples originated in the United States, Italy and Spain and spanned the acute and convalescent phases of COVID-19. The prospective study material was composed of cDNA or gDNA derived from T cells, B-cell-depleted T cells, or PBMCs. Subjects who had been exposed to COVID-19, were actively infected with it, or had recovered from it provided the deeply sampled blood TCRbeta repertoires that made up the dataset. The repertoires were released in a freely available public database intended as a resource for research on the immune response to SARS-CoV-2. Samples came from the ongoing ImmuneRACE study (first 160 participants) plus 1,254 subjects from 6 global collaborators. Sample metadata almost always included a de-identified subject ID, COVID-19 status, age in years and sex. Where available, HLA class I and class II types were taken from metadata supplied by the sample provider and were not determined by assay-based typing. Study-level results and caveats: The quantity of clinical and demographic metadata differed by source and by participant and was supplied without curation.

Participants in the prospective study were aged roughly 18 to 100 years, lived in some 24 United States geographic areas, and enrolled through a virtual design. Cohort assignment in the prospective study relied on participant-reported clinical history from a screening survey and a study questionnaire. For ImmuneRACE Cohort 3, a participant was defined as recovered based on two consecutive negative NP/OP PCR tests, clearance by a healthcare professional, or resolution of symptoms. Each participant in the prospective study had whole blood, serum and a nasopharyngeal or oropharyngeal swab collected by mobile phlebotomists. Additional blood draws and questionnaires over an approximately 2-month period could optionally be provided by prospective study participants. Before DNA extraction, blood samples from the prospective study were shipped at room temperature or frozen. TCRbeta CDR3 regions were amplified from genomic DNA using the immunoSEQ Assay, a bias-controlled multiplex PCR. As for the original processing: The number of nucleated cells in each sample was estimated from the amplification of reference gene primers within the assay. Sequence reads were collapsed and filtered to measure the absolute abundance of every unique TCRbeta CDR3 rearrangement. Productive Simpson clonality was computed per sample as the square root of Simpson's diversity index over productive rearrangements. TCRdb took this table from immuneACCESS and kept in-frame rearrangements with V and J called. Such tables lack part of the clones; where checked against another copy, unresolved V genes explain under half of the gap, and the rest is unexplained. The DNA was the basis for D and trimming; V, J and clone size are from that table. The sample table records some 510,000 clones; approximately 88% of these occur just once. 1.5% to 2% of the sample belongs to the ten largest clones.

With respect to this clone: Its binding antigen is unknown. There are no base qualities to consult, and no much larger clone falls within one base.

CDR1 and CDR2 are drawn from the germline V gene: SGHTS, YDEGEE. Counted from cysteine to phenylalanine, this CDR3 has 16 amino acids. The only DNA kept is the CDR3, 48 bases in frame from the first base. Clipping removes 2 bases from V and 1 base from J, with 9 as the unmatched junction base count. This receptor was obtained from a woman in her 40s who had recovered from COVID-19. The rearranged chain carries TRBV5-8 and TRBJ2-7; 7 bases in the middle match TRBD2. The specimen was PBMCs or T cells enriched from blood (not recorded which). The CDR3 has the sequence CASSFLLGGGSYEQYF. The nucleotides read TGTGCCAGCAGCTTCCTCTTAGGCGGGGGTTCCTACGAGCAGTACTTC.